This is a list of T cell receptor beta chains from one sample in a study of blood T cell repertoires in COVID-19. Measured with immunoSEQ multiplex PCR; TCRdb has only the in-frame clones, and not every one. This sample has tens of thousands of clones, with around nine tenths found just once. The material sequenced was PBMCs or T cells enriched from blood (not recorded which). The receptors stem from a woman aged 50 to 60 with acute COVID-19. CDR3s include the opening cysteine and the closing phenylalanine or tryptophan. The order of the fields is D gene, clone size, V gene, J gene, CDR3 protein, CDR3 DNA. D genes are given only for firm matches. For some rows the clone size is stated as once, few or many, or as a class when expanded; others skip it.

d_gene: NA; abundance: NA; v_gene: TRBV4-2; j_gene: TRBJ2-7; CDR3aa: CASSQDEAGSEQYF; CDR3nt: TGTGCCAGCAGCCAAGATGAGGCGGGAAGCGAGCAGTACTTC
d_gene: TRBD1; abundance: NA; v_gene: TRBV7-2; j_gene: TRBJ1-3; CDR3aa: CASSLARGQGENTIYF; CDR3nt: TGTGCCAGCAGCTTAGCGAGAGGACAGGGGGAAAACACCATATATTTT
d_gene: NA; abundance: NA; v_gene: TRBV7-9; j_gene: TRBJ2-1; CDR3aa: CASSLGGTNNEQFF; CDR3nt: TGTGCCAGCAGCTTAGGAGGGACAAACAATGAGCAGTTCTTC
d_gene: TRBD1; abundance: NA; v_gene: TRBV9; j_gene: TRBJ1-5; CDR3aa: CASSVGSPGGKSRKYNQPQHF; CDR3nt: TGTGCCAGCAGCGTTGGTTCGCCAGGGGGAAAATCTAGGAAATACAATCAGCCCCAGCATTTT
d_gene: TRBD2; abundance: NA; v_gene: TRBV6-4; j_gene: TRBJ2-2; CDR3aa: CASKAVGGSGAGELFF; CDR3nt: TGTGCCAGCAAGGCCGTTGGCGGGAGCGGAGCCGGGGAGCTGTTTTTT
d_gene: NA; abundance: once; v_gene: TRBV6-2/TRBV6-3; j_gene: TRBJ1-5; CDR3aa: CASSYLGTINQPQHF; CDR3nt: TGTGCCAGCAGTTACTTAGGGACAATAAATCAGCCCCAGCATTTT
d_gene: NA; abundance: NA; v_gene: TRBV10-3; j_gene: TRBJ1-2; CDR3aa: CAIRIGDTLGYTF; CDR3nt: TGTGCCATCAGAATCGGGGACACTCTAGGCTACACCTTC
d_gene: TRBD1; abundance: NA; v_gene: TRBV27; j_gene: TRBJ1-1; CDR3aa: CASSPRGYTEAFF; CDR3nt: TGTGCCAGCAGCCCCAGGGGGTACACTGAAGCTTTCTTT
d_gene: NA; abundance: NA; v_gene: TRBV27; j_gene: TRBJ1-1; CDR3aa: CASSFPGKTEAFF; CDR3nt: TGTGCCAGCAGTTTTCCAGGGAAAACTGAAGCTTTCTTT
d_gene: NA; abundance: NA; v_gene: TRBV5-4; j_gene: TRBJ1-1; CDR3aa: CASSYPGGVGTEAFF; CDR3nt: TGTGCCAGCAGCTACCCGGGGGGGGTGGGCACTGAAGCTTTCTTT
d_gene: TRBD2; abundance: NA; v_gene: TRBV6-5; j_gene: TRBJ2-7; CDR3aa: CASSPGGGFYEQYF; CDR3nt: TGTGCCAGCAGTCCCGGGGGAGGGTTCTACGAGCAGTACTTC
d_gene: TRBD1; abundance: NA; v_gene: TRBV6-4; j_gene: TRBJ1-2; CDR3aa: CASRKTGGGYGYTF; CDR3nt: TGTGCCAGCAGGAAAACAGGGGGCGGCTATGGCTACACCTTC
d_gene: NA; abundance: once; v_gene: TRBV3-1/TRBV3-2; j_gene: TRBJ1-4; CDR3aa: CASSSWGGTATNEKLFF; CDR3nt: TGTGCCAGCAGCTCCTGGGGGGGAACCGCAACTAATGAAAAACTGTTTTTT
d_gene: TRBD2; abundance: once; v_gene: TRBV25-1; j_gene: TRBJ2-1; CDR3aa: CASRVAGVDYNEQFF; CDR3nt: TGTGCCAGCAGAGTAGCGGGAGTAGACTACAATGAGCAGTTCTTC
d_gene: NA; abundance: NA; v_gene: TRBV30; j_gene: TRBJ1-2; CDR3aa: CAWTQPPYYGYTF; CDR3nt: TGTGCCTGGACACAACCTCCGTACTATGGCTACACCTTC
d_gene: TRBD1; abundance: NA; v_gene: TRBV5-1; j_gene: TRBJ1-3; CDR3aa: CASSLWTGDVSGNTIYF; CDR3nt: TGCGCCAGCAGCTTATGGACAGGCGACGTCTCTGGAAACACCATATATTTT
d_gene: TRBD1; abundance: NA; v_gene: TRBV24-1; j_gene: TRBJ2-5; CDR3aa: CATSDSGTGGTQYF; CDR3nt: TGTGCCACCAGTGATTCCGGGACAGGGGGGACCCAGTACTTC
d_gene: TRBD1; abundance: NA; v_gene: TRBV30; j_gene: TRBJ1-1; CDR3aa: CAWSGSDREGFF; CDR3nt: TGTGCCTGGAGTGGCTCGGACAGGGAGGGTTTCTTT
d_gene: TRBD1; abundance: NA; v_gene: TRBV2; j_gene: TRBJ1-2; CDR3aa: CASRGQGATNYGYTF; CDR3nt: TGTGCCAGCAGGGGACAGGGGGCAACGAACTATGGCTACACCTTC
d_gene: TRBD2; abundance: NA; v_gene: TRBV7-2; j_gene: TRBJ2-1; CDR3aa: CASSLAGGNYNEQFF; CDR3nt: TGTGCCAGCAGCCTAGCGGGAGGGAACTACAATGAGCAGTTCTTC
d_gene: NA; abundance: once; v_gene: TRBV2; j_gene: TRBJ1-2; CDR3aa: CASSEWEGFAANYGYTF; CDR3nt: TGTGCCAGCAGTGAATGGGAGGGATTCGCAGCTAACTATGGCTACACCTTC
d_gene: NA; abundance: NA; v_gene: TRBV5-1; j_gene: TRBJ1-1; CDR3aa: CASRFGTTNTEAFF; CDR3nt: TGCGCCAGCAGATTCGGGACAACGAACACTGAAGCTTTCTTT
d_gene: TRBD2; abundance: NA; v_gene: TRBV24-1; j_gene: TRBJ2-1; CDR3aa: CATSDGGGRGSYNEQFF; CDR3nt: TGTGCCACCAGTGATGGCGGCGGGAGGGGATCCTACAATGAGCAGTTCTTC
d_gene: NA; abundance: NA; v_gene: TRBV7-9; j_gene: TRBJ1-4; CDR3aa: CASSSGAREGEKLFF; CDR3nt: TGTGCCAGCAGCTCGGGGGCTCGGGAGGGTGAAAAACTGTTTTTT
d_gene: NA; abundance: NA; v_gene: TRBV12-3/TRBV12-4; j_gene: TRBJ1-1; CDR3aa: CASSSRPNTEAFF; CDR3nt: TGTGCCAGCAGTTCTCGTCCGAACACTGAAGCTTTCTTT
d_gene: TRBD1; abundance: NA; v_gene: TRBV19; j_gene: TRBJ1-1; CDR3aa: CASSIRQGDTEAFF; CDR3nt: TGTGCCAGTAGTATACGGCAGGGGGACACTGAAGCTTTCTTT
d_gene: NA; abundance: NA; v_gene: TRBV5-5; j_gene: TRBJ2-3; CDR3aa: CASSLYGGSDTDTQYF; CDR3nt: TGTGCCAGCAGCTTGTATGGGGGGTCAGACACAGATACGCAGTATTTT
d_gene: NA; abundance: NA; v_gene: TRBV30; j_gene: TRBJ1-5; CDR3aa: CAWSPDTPLMAQHF; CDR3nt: TGTGCCTGGAGCCCCGACACCCCTCTCATGGCCCAGCATTTT
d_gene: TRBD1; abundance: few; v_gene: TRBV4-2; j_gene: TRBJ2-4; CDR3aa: CASSQWAGPGGIQYF; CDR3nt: TGTGCCAGCAGCCAATGGGCGGGCCCAGGGGGCATTCAGTACTTC
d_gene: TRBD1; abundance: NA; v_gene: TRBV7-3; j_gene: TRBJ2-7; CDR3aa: CASSLDRNYEQYF; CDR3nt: TGTGCCAGCAGCTTGGACAGGAACTACGAGCAGTACTTC
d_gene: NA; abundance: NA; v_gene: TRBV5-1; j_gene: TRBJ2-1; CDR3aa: CASSLGGSTYNEQFF; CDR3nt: TGCGCCAGCAGCTTGGGAGGGTCCACCTACAATGAGCAGTTCTTC
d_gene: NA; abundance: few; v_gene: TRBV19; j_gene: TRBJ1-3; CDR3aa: CASSATSSSGNTIYF; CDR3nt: TGTGCCAGTAGTGCTACCTCGAGCTCTGGAAACACCATATATTTT
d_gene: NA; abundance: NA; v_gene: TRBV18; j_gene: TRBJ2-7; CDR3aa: CASSPGETYEQYF; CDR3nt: TGTGCCAGCTCACCAGGAGAAACCTACGAGCAGTACTTC
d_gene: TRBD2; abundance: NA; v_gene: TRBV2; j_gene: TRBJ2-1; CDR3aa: CASMGTSGYNEQFF; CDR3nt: TGTGCCAGCATGGGGACTAGCGGCTACAATGAGCAGTTCTTC
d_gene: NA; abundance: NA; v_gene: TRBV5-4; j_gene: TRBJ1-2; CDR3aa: CASSQQGYGYTF; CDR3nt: TGTGCCAGCAGCCAGCAGGGTTACGGCTACACCTTC
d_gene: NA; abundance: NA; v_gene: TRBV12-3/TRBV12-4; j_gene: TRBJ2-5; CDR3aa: CASSLQETQYF; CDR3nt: TGTGCCAGCAGTTTACAGGAGACCCAGTACTTC
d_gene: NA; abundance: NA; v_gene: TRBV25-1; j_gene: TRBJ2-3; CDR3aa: CASSEPGTDTQYF; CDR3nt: TGTGCCAGCAGTGAACCCGGCACAGATACGCAGTATTTT
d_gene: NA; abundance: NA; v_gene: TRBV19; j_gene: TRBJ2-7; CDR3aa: CASSARDTYEQYF; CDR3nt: TGTGCCAGTAGTGCCCGGGACACCTACGAGCAGTACTTC
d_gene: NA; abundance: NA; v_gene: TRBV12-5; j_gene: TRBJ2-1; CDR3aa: CASSQVASGEQFF; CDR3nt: TGTGCTAGTTCCCAGGTAGCGTCGGGGGAGCAGTTCTTC
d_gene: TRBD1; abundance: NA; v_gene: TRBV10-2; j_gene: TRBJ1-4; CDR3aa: CASSDQGGAGNEKLFF; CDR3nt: TGCGCCAGCAGTGATCAGGGGGGCGCGGGGAATGAAAAACTGTTTTTT
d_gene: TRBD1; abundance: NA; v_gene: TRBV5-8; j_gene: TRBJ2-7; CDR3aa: CASPLRDRVYEQYF; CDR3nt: TGTGCCAGCCCTCTCCGGGACAGGGTATACGAGCAGTACTTC
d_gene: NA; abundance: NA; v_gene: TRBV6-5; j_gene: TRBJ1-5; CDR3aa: CASSRQGDNQPQHF; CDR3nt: TGTGCCAGCAGCCGGCAAGGGGACAATCAGCCCCAGCATTTT
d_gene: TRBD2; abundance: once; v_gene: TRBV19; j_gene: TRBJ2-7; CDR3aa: CASSPTTGLAASYEQYF; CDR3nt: TGTGCCAGTAGCCCCACTACCGGACTAGCGGCCTCCTACGAGCAGTACTTC
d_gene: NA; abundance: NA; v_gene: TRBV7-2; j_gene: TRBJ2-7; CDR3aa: CASSLGLQVSYEQYF; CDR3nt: TGTGCCAGCAGCTTAGGACTCCAAGTATCCTACGAGCAGTACTTC
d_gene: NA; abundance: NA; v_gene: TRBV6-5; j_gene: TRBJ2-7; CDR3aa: CASSYNRGYEQYF; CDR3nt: TGTGCCAGCAGTTACAATCGGGGCTACGAGCAGTACTTC
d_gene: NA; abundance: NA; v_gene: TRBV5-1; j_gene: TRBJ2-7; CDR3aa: CASSLVGETYEQYF; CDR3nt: TGCGCCAGCAGCTTGGTCGGTGAAACCTACGAGCAGTACTTC
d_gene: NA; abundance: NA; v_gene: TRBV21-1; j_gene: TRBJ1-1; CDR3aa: CASSKSRELPGQVKYCNTEAFF; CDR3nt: TGTGCCAGCAGCAAAAGTAGAGAACTTCCGGGACAGGTAAAATATTGTAACACTGAAGCTTTCTTT
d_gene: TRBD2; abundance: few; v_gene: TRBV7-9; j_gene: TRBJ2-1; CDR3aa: CASSGLASNEQFF; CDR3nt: TGTGCCAGCAGCGGACTAGCGTCCAATGAGCAGTTCTTC
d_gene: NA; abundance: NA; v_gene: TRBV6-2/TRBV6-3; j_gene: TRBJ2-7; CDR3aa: CASSPGLPGLDYEQYF; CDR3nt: TGTGCCAGCAGCCCTGGACTACCCGGTTTGGACTACGAGCAGTACTTC
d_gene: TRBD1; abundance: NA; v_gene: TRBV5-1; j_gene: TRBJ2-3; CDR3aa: CASSLEGQASTDTQYF; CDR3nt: TGCGCCAGCAGCTTGGAGGGACAGGCTAGCACAGATACGCAGTATTTT
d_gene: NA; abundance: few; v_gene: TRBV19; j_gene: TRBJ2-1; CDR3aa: CASSIYQGFSYNEQFF; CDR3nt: TGTGCCAGTAGTATTTATCAGGGATTTTCTTACAATGAGCAGTTCTTC
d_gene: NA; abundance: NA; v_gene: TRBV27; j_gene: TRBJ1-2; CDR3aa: CATHRGGNYGYTF; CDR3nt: TGTGCCACTCACCGAGGGGGTAACTATGGCTACACCTTC